Listed below are T cell receptor beta chains from one sample, sequenced in a study of shared clonotypes between healthy human individuals. The protocol was immunoSEQ multiplex PCR, while the TCRdb copy is restricted to in-frame clones and leaves out a portion. The table has about 2.2 million clones, around 93% seen once. The material sequenced was naive CD8+ T cells from PBMCs. These receptors were taken from a man younger than 35 in good health. Some clones in this sample may be carry-over from other donors' samples. Both conserved end residues are part of each CDR3. Fields, in order: J gene, V gene, D gene, clone size, CDR3 DNA, CDR3 protein. The D gene is left open where the match is weak. Expanded clones are given a class, and other clones once, few, many or no size at all.

TRBJ2-1	TRBV7-9	NA	once	TGTGCCAGCAGCGGAGGTCCTACTGAGCAGTTCTTC	CASSGGPTEQFF
TRBJ2-2	TRBV7-3	NA	NA	TGTGCCAGCAGCTTACGTACCGGGGAGCTGTTTTTT	CASSLRTGELFF
TRBJ2-7	TRBV28	NA	NA	TGTGCCAGCAGTTGGGGACTTTCTCATACCTACGAGCAGTACTTC	CASSWGLSHTYEQYF
TRBJ2-1	TRBV4-1	TRBD2	NA	TGCGCCAGCAGCAGAAGCGGGAGTCTCTCCTACAATGAGCAGTTCTTC	CASSRSGSLSYNEQFF
TRBJ2-1	TRBV7-3	NA	NA	TGTGCCAGCAGCTTAAGGGCGGGCCCCACCTACAATGAGCAGTTCTTC	CASSLRAGPTYNEQFF
TRBJ1-2	TRBV28	NA	NA	TGTGCCAGCAGTTTGGGCTATTTGAGCCCCGGAGAAGGCTACACCTTC	CASSLGYLSPGEGYTF
TRBJ2-6	TRBV28	TRBD1	NA	TGTGCCAGCAGTTCTGAGAGTCCGGGACAGGTCTATTCTGGGGCCAACGTCCTGACTTTC	CASSSESPGQVYSGANVLTF
TRBJ2-5	TRBV9	TRBD2	NA	TGTGCCAGCAGCGGGTCTAGCGGGAGATCGGAGACCCAGTACTTC	CASSGSSGRSETQYF
TRBJ1-1	TRBV7-9	NA	NA	TGTGCCAGCAGCTTAGAGGTCGGGGGGGTGAACACTGAAGCTTTCTTT	CASSLEVGGVNTEAFF
TRBJ2-7	TRBV7-9	NA	NA	TGTGCCAGCAGCCCAACGGGGTCTCTTTACGAGCAGTACTTC	CASSPTGSLYEQYF
TRBJ2-2	TRBV7-9	NA	NA	TGTGCCAGCAGCGGATTGCGGGTGAACACCGGGGAGCTGTTTTTT	CASSGLRVNTGELFF
TRBJ1-3	TRBV7-9	TRBD1	NA	TGTGCCAGCAGCCTACAGGGGCAAGATGGAAACACCATATATTTT	CASSLQGQDGNTIYF
TRBJ1-1	TRBV7-2	NA	NA	TGTGCCAGCAGCGGGGTAGTCTTTGAAGCTTTCTTT	CASSGVVFEAFF
TRBJ2-3	TRBV4-1	TRBD2	NA	TGCGCCAGCAGCCATCCGCGGACTAGCCAAAGGGGCCTGTTCGCAGATACGCAGTATTTT	CASSHPRTSQRGLFADTQYF
TRBJ2-7	TRBV6-6	NA	NA	TGTGCCAGCAGTTACTCGGGCGGCTTCGAGCAGTACTTC	CASSYSGGFEQYF
TRBJ2-7	TRBV7-9	NA	few	TGTGCCAGCAGCTTAGTTGGCGGATTGAGCTCCTACGAGCAGTACTTC	CASSLVGGLSSYEQYF
TRBJ2-1	TRBV7-8	TRBD2	NA	TGTGCCAGCAGACGCGGGAGGGGATCCTACAATGAGCAGTTCTTC	CASRRGRGSYNEQFF
TRBJ2-7	TRBV9	NA	NA	TGTGCCAGCAGCGTGACCGCGGCCACCTACGAGCAGTACTTC	CASSVTAATYEQYF
TRBJ1-2	TRBV7-9	NA	NA	TGTGCCAGCAGCTTACTCGGCTCCCCCGACATTCATAACTATGGCTACACCTTC	CASSLLGSPDIHNYGYTF
TRBJ2-7	TRBV6-6	TRBD1	NA	TGTGCCAGCAGTAAACAGGGGGCCTACGAGCAGTACTTC	CASSKQGAYEQYF
TRBJ1-3	TRBV5-1	NA	once	TGCGCCAGCAGCTCGGTTGAAGGTTACTCTGGAAACACCATATATTTT	CASSSVEGYSGNTIYF
TRBJ1-1	TRBV6-6	NA	NA	TGTGCCAGCAGTTACCCGGCGTGGGCTGAAGCTTTCTTT	CASSYPAWAEAFF
TRBJ2-2	TRBV9	NA	NA	TGTGCCAGCAGCCCCAGGGGACCCGGGGAGCTGTTTTTT	CASSPRGPGELFF
TRBJ2-1	TRBV6-5	TRBD2	NA	TGTGCCAGCAGTTACTACGGGAGGGACAATGAGCAGTTCTTC	CASSYYGRDNEQFF
TRBJ2-7	TRBV5-6	NA	NA	TGTGCCAGCAGCATCGGGGTATCCTCCTACGAGCAGTACTTC	CASSIGVSSYEQYF
TRBJ2-3	TRBV4-2	TRBD2	NA	TGTGCCAGCAGCCAATCTCTCCGGGAGGCGGTGGTAGATACGCAGTATTTT	CASSQSLREAVVDTQYF
TRBJ2-2	TRBV10-1	NA	NA	TGCGCCAGCAGTGATGGCGGGGAGCTGTTTTTT	CASSDGGELFF
TRBJ2-7	TRBV7-8	NA	NA	TGTGCCAGCAGCCCTCGACTAGAATCGACGTACACCTACGAGCAGTACTTC	CASSPRLESTYTYEQYF
TRBJ1-1	TRBV7-9	NA	NA	TGTGCCAGCAGATCACCGGGACATACCTTGAACACTGAAGCTTTCTTT	CASRSPGHTLNTEAFF
TRBJ2-5	TRBV2	NA	NA	TGTGCCAGCAGGACCCTACGAGCGGATGAAGAGACCCAGTACTTC	CASRTLRADEETQYF
TRBJ2-1	TRBV6-6	NA	NA	TGTGCCAGCAGTTACGTACAGTACAATGAGCAGTTCTTC	CASSYVQYNEQFF
TRBJ2-7	TRBV5-8	NA	NA	TGTGCCAGCAGCTTTTTATCTGAGGGCCTATACGAGCAGTACTTC	CASSFLSEGLYEQYF
TRBJ2-1	TRBV6-5	TRBD2	NA	TGTGCCAGCAGTTACAATAGCGGGAGGATTTATGAGCAGTTCTTC	CASSYNSGRIYEQFF
TRBJ1-2	TRBV9	NA	NA	TGTGCCAGCAGCGCCCCTCGGGGGGACTATGGCTACACCTTC	CASSAPRGDYGYTF
TRBJ1-4	TRBV7-8	TRBD1	NA	TGTGCCAGCAGCTTCGACAGGGGTGATGAAAAACTGTTTTTT	CASSFDRGDEKLFF
TRBJ2-7	TRBV27	TRBD2	NA	TGTGCCAGCAGACCACGACTAGCGGGAGTCGAGCAGTACTTC	CASRPRLAGVEQYF
TRBJ2-7	TRBV2	NA	NA	TGTGCCAGCATCGAGGGGCAGGGGCCAAACTACGAGCAGTACTTC	CASIEGQGPNYEQYF
TRBJ2-7	TRBV28	NA	once	TGTGCCAGCAGACTCACAAGTACCTACGAGCAGTACTTC	CASRLTSTYEQYF
TRBJ2-2	TRBV19	NA	once	TGTGCCACCTCCGTAAGGCAGCGGATATCCGGGGAGCTGTTTTTT	CATSVRQRISGELFF
TRBJ2-7	TRBV10-3	TRBD2	NA	TGTGCCAGCAGTTACGCCGGGACTAGCGTAACCTACGAGCAGTACTTC	CASSYAGTSVTYEQYF
TRBJ2-3	TRBV5-6	TRBD2	NA	TGTGCCAGCGGACCCATCGGGACTACCCTAATACTGCAGTATTTT	CASGPIGTTLILQYF
TRBJ2-2	TRBV6-5	TRBD2	NA	TGTGCGACTGGTCTGTGGCGGGAGCCCCACGGGGAGCTGTTTTTT	CATGLWREPHGELFF
TRBJ1-1	TRBV30	NA	few	TGTGCCTGGACTTTTGGGGACACTGAAGCTTTCTTT	CAWTFGDTEAFF
TRBJ2-7	TRBV7-8	TRBD2	NA	TGTGCCAGCAGCTTAGGGGCACTAGCGGTCCGCTCCTACGAGCAGTACTTC	CASSLGALAVRSYEQYF
TRBJ1-6	TRBV5-4	NA	once	TGTGCCAGCAGCTTGGGCTTACCGGGGTTAGATTCACCCCTCCACTTT	CASSLGLPGLDSPLHF
TRBJ2-1	TRBV18	TRBD2	NA	TGTGCCAGCTCACCCCCGGGACTAGCGGGAGTCTACAATGAGCAGTTCTTC	CASSPPGLAGVYNEQFF
TRBJ1-4	TRBV15	NA	NA	TGTGCCACCAGCAGAGAGGGGCAGAGGGAAAAACTGTTTTTT	CATSREGQREKLFF
TRBJ2-1	TRBV25-1	NA	few	TGTGCCAGCGCCTTTTGGGACTATGAGCAGTTCTTC	CASAFWDYEQFF
TRBJ2-7	TRBV28	NA	NA	TGTGCCAGCAGTTTAAGGGGATACGAGCAGTACTTC	CASSLRGYEQYF
TRBJ2-7	TRBV4-3	NA	NA	TGCGCCAGCAGCCAAGGCAGGGTAACCGGACTAACCTACGAGCAGTACTTC	CASSQGRVTGLTYEQYF
TRBJ2-1	TRBV5-6	NA	NA	TGTGCCAGCAGCTTGGCGGGGGACACCAAGCAGTTCTTC	CASSLAGDTKQFF
TRBJ2-5	TRBV28	NA	NA	TGTGCCAGCATCCCCGTGGGAGAAGAGACCCAGTACTTC	CASIPVGEETQYF
TRBJ1-1	TRBV6-5	TRBD1	NA	TGTGCCAGCAGTCCAACAGGGGAAGGGGCTGAAGCTTTCTTT	CASSPTGEGAEAFF